This TCR beta chain stems from a study of shared T cell receptors in the human thymus. This CDR3 is built from 18 residues. The V segment lost 0 bases and the J segment 6 bases; nucleotides outside the gene matches: 8. Germline V gene sequence: CDR1 LNHNV, CDR2 YYDKDF (reference sequence). This clone has only one observation. Using immunoSEQ multiplex PCR, the repertoire was profiled, and TCRdb retains in-frame clones only, with some absent. This table holds about 660,000 clones, roughly 90% found once. These data also featured in a second study, about human thymus T cells. This second report adds: Finnish infants who were healthy and having corrective surgery for congenital heart defects made up the donors. Thymic material originated from resections removed in the course of corrective heart surgery. In thymic and blood repertoires alike, V and J usage looked biased. Reports from related research described highly overlapping thymic repertoires among unrelated individuals.

The clonotype originates from a boy in the first two years of life with a congenital heart defect. The material sequenced was thymocytes. The chain has TRBV15 and TRBJ2-1; the match to TRBD2 covers 13 bases. CDR3 protein: CATSRDGPGTSGINEQFF. The CDR3, as DNA: TGTGCCACCAGCAGAGACGGGCCCGGGACTAGCGGGATCAATGAGCAGTTCTTC.